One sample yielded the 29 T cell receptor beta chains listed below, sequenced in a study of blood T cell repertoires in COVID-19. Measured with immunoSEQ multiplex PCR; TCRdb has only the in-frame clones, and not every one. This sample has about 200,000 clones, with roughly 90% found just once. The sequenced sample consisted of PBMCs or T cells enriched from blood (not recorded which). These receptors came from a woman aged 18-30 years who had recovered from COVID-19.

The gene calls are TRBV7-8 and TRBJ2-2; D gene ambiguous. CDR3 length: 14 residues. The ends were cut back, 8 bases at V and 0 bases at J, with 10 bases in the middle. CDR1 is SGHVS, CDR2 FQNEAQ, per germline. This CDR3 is CASSTRPNTGELFF. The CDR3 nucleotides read TGTGCCAGCTCGACTCGACCGAACACCGGGGAGCTGTTTTTT.

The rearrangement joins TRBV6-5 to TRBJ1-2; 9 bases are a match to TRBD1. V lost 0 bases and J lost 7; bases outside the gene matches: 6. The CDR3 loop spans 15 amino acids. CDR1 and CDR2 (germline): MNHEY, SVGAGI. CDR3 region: CASSYSGQGRGGYTF. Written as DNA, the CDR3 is TGTGCCAGCAGTTACTCGGGACAGGGTCGGGGTGGCTACACCTTC.

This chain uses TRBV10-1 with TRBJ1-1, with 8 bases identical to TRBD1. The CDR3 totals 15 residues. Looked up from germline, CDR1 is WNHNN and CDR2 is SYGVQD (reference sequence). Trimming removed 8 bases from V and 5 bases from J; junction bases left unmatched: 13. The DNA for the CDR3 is TGCGCCAGCCCGCCCCGGACAGGGAGAGGAACTGAAGCTTTCTTT. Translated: CASPPRTGRGTEAFF.

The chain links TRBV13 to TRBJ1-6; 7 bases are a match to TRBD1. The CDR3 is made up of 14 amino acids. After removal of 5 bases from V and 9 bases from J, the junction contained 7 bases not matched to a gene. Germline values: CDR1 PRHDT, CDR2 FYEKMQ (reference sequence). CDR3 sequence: CASSQRQGSSPLHF. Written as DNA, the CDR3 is TGTGCCAGCAGCCAAAGACAGGGCTCTTCACCCCTCCACTTT. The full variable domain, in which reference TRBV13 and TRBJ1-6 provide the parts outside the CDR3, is AAGVIQSPRHLIKEKRETATLKCYPIPRHDTVYWYQQGPGQDPQFLISFYEKMQSDKGSIPDRFSAQQFSDYHSELNMSSLELGDSALYFCASSQRQGSSPLHFGNGTRLTVT.

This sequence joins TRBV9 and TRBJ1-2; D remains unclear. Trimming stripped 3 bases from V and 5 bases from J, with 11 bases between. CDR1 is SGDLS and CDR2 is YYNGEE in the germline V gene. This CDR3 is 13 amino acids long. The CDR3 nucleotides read TGTGCCAGCAGCGCCCCGGAGAGTTATGGCTACACCTTC. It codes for CASSAPESYGYTF.

The CDR3 bases are TGTGCCAGTAGTATCCTGGGACAGGGGACTCAGCCCCAGCATTTT. Translating it yields CASSILGQGTQPQHF. J is TRBJ1-5 and V is TRBV19, with 10 bases fitting TRBD1. Germline V lookup: CDR1 LNHDA, CDR2 SQIVND (reference sequence). This CDR3 is built from 15 residues. J was trimmed by 6 bases and V by 3 bases; bases with no gene match: 5.

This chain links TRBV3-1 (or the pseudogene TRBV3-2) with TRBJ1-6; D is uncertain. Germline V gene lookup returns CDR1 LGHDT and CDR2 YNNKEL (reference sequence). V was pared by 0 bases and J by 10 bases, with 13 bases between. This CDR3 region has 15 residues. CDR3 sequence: CASSQDLSGWSPLHF. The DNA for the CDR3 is TGTGCCAGCAGCCAAGATCTTTCGGGGTGGTCACCCCTCCACTTT.

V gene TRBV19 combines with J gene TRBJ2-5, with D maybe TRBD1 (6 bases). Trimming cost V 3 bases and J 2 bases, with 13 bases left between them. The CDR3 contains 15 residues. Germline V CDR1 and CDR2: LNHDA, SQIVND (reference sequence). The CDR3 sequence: CASSILRGQQETQYF. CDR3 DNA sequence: TGTGCCAGTAGTATCCTCAGGGGCCAGCAAGAGACCCAGTACTTC.

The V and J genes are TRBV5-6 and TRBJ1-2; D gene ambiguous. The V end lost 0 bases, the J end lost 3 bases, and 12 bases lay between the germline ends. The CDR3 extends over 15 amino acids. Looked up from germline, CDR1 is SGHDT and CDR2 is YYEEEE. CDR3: CASSLEGGPDYGYTF. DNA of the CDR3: TGTGCCAGCAGCTTGGAAGGTGGGCCAGACTATGGCTACACCTTC.

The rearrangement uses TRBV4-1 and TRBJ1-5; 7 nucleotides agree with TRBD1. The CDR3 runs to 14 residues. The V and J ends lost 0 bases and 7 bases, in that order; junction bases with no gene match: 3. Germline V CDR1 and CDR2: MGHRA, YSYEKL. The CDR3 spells CASSQDAGQQPQHF. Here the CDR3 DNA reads TGCGCCAGCAGCCAAGATGCGGGACAGCAGCCCCAGCATTTT.

CDR3 residues: CASSTGTGVYEQYF. The CDR3 DNA reads as TGTGCCAGCAGTACCGGGACAGGGGTATACGAGCAGTACTTC. The chain is built from TRBV6-5 and TRBJ2-7; 10 positions match TRBD1. CDR3 size: 14 residues. Trimming removed 5 bases from V and 4 bases from J; junction bases left unmatched: 5. Germline assignment: CDR1 MNHEY and CDR2 SVGAGI.

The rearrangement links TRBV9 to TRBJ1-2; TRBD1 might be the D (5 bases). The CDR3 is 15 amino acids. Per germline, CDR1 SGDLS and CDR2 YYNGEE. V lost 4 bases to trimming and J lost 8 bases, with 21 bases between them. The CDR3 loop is CASSTQTAGGIGYTF. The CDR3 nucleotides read TGTGCCAGCAGCACCCAGACAGCCGGGGGAATCGGCTACACCTTC.

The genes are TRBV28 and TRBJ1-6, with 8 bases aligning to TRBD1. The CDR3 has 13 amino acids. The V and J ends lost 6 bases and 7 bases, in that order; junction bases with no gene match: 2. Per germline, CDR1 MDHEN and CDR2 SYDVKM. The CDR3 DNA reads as TGTGCCAGCAGGAGACAGGGGAATTCACCCCTCCACTTT. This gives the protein CASRRQGNSPLHF.

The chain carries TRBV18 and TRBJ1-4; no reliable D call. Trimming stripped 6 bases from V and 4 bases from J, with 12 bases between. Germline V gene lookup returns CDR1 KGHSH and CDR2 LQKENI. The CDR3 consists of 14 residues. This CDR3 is CASSEMRDNEKLFF. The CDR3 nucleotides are TGTGCCAGCTCCGAAATGCGAGATAATGAAAAACTGTTTTTT.

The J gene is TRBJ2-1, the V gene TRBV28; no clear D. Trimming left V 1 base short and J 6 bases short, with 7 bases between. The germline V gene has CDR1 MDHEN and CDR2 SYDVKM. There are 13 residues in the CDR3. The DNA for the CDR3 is TGTGCCAGCAGTTTATCTAGTCTCAATGAGCAGTTCTTC. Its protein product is CASSLSSLNEQFF. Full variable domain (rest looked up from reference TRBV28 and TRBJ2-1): DVKVTQSSRYLVKRTGEKVFLECVQDMDHENMFWYRQDPGLGLRLIYFSYDVKMKEKGDIPEGYSVSREKKERFSLILESASTNQTSMYLCASSLSSLNEQFFGPGTRLTVL.

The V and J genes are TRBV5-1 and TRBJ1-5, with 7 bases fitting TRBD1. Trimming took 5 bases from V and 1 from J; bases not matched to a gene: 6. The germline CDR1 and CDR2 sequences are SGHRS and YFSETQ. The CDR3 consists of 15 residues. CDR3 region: CASRWDSESNQPQHF. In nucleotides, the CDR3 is TGCGCCAGCAGATGGGACAGCGAGAGCAATCAGCCCCAGCATTTT.

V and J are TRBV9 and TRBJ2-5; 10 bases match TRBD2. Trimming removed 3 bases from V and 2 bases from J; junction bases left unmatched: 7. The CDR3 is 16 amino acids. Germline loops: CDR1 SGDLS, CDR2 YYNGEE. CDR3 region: CASSARSAGGQETQYF. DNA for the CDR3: TGTGCCAGCAGCGCCCGCTCAGCGGGGGGGCAAGAGACCCAGTACTTC.

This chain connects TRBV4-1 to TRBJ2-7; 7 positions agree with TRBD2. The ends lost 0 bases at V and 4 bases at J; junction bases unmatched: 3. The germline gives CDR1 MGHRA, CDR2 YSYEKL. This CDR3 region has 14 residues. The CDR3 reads CASSQDPGGYEQYF. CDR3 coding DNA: TGCGCCAGCAGCCAAGATCCCGGGGGGTACGAGCAGTACTTC.

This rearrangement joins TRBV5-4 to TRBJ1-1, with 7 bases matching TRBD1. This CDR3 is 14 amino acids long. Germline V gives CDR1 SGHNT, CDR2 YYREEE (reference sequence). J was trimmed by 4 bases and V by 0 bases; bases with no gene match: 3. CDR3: CASSLVEGATEAFF. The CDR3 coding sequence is TGTGCCAGCAGCTTGGTGGAGGGGGCCACTGAAGCTTTCTTT.

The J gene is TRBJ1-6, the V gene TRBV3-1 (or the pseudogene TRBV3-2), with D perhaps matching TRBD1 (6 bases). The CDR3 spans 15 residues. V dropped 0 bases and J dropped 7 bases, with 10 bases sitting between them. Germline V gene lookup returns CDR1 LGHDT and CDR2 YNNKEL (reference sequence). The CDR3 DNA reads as TGTGCCAGCAGCCAAGATTGGCAGGGGAATTCACCCCTCCACTTT. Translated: CASSQDWQGNSPLHF.

CDR3 residues: CASSDPPGQPETQYF. The DNA of the CDR3 is TGTGCCAGCAGTGACCCTCCGGGACAGCCAGAGACCCAGTACTTC. V usage is TRBV6-1 and J usage is TRBJ2-5; TRBD1 matches 7 bases. Germline V lookup: CDR1 MNHNS, CDR2 SASEGT. The length of the CDR3 is 15 residues. The junction had 8 bases not matched to a gene; V was cut back by 3 bases and J by 4 bases.

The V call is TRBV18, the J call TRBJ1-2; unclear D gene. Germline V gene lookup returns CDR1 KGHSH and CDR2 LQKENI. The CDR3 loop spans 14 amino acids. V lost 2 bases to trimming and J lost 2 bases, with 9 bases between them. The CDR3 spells CASSPGEANYGYTF. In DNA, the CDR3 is TGTGCCAGCTCACCAGGGGAGGCGAACTATGGCTACACCTTC.

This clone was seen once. The CDR3 bases are TGTGCCAGTAGCTATTCAAGGGGTAATGAGCAGTTCTTC. Residues: CASSYSRGNEQFF. The rearrangement joins TRBV19 to TRBJ2-1; the D gene is possibly TRBD1 (5 bases). This CDR3 comprises 13 residues. Germline CDR1 reads LNHDA; CDR2 reads SQIVND (reference sequence). V was pared by 6 bases and J by 7 bases, with 13 bases between.

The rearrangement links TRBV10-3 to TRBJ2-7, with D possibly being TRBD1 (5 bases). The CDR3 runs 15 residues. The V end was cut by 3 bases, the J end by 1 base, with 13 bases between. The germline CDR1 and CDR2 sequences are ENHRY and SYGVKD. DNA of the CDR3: TGTGCCATCAGTGACTCTAACAGGCGATCCTACGAGCAGTACTTC. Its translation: CAISDSNRRSYEQYF.

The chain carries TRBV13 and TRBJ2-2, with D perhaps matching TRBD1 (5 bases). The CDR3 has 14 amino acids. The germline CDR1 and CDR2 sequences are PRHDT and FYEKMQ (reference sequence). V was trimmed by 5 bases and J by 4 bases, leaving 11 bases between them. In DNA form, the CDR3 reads TGTGCCAGCAGCCCCAGGGCCTTCACCGGGGAGCTGTTTTTT. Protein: CASSPRAFTGELFF. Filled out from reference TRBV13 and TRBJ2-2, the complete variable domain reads AAGVIQSPRHLIKEKRETATLKCYPIPRHDTVYWYQQGPGQDPQFLISFYEKMQSDKGSIPDRFSAQQFSDYHSELNMSSLELGDSALYFCASSPRAFTGELFFGEGSRLTVL.

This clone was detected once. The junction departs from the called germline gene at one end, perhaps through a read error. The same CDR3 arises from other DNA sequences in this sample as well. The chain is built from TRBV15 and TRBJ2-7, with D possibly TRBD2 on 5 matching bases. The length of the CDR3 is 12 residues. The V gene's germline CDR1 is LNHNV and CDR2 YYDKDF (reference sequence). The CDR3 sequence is CATSRDRGEQYF. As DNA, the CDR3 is TGTGCCACCAGCCGAGATCGGGGCGAGCAGTACTTC.

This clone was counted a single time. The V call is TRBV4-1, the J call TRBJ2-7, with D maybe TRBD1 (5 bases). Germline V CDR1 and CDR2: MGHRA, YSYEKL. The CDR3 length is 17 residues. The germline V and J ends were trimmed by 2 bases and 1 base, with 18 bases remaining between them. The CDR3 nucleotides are TGCGCCAGCAGCCAAAGGGGCGTGGGCAGGCATTCCTACGAGCAGTACTTC. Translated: CASSQRGVGRHSYEQYF.

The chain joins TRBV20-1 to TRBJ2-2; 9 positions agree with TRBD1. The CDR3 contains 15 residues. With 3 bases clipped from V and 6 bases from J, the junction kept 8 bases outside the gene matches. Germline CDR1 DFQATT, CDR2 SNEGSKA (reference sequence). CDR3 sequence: CSASMGQGVPGELFF. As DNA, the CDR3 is TGCAGTGCTAGTATGGGACAGGGTGTCCCCGGGGAGCTGTTTTTT.

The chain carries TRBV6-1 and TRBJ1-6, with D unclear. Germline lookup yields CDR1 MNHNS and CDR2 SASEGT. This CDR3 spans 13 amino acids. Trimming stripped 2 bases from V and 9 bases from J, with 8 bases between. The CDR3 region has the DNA TGTGCCAGCAGTGAACTGGGAGTTTCACCCCTCCACTTT. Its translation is CASSELGVSPLHF.